The 9 T cell receptor beta chains listed next were all sequenced from one sample in a study of cytomegalovirus exposure and HLA in healthy donors. Clones were sequenced by immunoSEQ multiplex PCR, and TCRdb holds only the in-frame ones, with some missing. This table holds 180,000 or so clones, around nine tenths found once. The sequencing input was PBMCs. These receptors all stem from a woman aged 30 to 39 in good health and CMV-seronegative.

The V call is TRBV2, the J call TRBJ2-3, with TRBD2 matching over 7 bases. The V gene's germline CDR1 is SNHLY and CDR2 FYNNEI. J lost 15 bases, V lost 0 bases, and 15 bases had no gene match. CDR3 size: 15 residues. The CDR3 here is CASSEAWVSGTIKYF. CDR3 nucleotides: TGTGCCAGCAGTGAAGCGTGGGTTTCCGGGACTATCAAATATTTT.

CDR3 nucleotides: TGTGCCAGCAGTGATACAGGGGGCATATCCTACGAGCAGTACTTC. Translation: CASSDTGGISYEQYF. This sequence joins TRBV6-1 and TRBJ2-7, with TRBD1 matching over 9 bases. This CDR3 comprises 15 residues. Unmatched junction bases numbered 4, after V lost 3 bases and J lost 1 base. The V gene's germline CDR1 is MNHNS and CDR2 SASEGT.

The gene calls are TRBV13 and TRBJ2-2; 15 bases line up with TRBD2. Germline-derived CDR1 and CDR2 are PRHDT and FYEKMQ (reference sequence). The CDR3 contains 16 residues. V trimming: 4 bases; J trimming: 5 bases; junction bases outside the gene matches: 2. As DNA, the CDR3 is TGTGCCAGCAGCTCGGGACTAGCGGGGGGTACCGGGGAGCTGTTTTTT. Translated: CASSSGLAGGTGELFF.

The table lists this clone with a count of one. The CDR3 sequence is CASSELYGYTF. The DNA for the CDR3 is TGTGCCAGCAGTGAATTATATGGCTACACCTTC. The genes are TRBV2 and TRBJ1-2; no definite D call. V lost 2 bases and J lost 5, with 3 bases in between. Germline CDR1 and CDR2: SNHLY and FYNNEI. The CDR3 is made up of 11 amino acids. The variable domain in full, completed from reference TRBV2 and TRBJ1-2, reads EPEVTQTPSHQVTQMGQEVILRCVPISNHLYFYWYRQILGQKVEFLVSFYNNEISEKSEIFDDQFSVERPDGSNFTLKIRSTKLEDSAMYFCASSELYGYTFGSGTRLTVV.

This chain connects TRBV15 to TRBJ1-1, with 8 nucleotides matching TRBD1. There are 22 residues in the CDR3. J was trimmed by 1 base and V by 1 base; bases with no gene match: 23. Germline CDR1 is LNHNV and CDR2 is YYDKDF (reference sequence). The CDR3, as DNA: TGTGCCACCAGCAGAGTGACGAAGGGACAGGTAGGTCCGTGGGCGCGGAACACTGAAGCTTTCTTT. Its protein product is CATSRVTKGQVGPWARNTEAFF.

The V gene is TRBV29-1, the J gene TRBJ1-6, with D possibly matching TRBD1 (6 bases). Germline V gives CDR1 SQVTM, CDR2 ANQGSEA. The CDR3 runs to 13 residues. The ends were cut back, 7 bases at V and 6 bases at J, with 13 bases in the middle. The CDR3 reads CSARDNVNSPLHF. In DNA form, the CDR3 reads TGCAGCGCCCGGGACAACGTTAATTCACCCCTCCACTTT.

The chain combines TRBV12-5 with TRBJ2-7; D ambiguous. Trimming pared 3 bases from V and 1 base from J, leaving 19 bases between. The germline V gene encodes CDR1 LGHNT and CDR2 FRNRAP. The CDR3 spans 17 residues. The CDR3: CASGFGTRPGGSYEQYF. The CDR3, as DNA: TGTGCTAGTGGTTTTGGTACCCGTCCCGGCGGATCCTACGAGCAGTACTTC. The full variable domain, completed using reference TRBV12-5 and TRBJ2-7, is DARVTQTPRHKVTEMGQEVTMRCQPILGHNTVFWYRQTMMQGLELLAYFRNRAPLDDSGMPKDRFSAEMPDATLATLKIQPSEPRDSAVYFCASGFGTRPGGSYEQYFGPGTRLTVT.

This chain links TRBV29-1 with TRBJ1-1; TRBD1 might be the D (5 bases). CDR1 is SQVTM and CDR2 is ANQGSEA in the germline V gene. The V end lost 4 bases, the J end lost 7 bases, and 13 bases lay between the germline ends. This CDR3 is 12 amino acids long. The CDR3 loop is CSVGPGEFEAFF. CDR3 sequence (DNA): TGCAGCGTTGGACCGGGGGAATTTGAAGCTTTCTTT.

V gene TRBV5-6 combines with J gene TRBJ2-1; possibly TRBD2 for D (5 bases). Germline CDR1 and CDR2: SGHDT and YYEEEE. V dropped 0 bases and J dropped 3 bases, with 7 bases sitting between them. This CDR3 comprises 14 residues. Here the CDR3 DNA reads TGTGCCAGCAGCTTGGACCGGGGCTACAATGAGCAGTTCTTC. This gives the protein CASSLDRGYNEQFF.